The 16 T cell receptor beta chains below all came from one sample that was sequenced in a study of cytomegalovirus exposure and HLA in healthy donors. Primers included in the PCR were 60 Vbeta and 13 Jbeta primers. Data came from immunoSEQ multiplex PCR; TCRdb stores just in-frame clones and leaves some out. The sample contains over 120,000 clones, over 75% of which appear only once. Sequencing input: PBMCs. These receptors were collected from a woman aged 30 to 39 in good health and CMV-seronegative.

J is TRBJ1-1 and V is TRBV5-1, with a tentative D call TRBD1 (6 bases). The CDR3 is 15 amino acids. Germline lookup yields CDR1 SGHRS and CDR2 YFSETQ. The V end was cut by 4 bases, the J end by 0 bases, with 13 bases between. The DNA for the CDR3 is TGCGCCAGCAGCCGCAGGGGTATGATGAACACTGAAGCTTTCTTT. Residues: CASSRRGMMNTEAFF.

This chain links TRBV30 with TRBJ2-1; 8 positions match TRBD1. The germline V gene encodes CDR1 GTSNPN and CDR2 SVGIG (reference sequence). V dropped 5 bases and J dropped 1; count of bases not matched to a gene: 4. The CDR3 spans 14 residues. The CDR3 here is CAWDRGRSYNEQFF. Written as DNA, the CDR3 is TGTGCCTGGGACAGGGGAAGGTCCTACAATGAGCAGTTCTTC.

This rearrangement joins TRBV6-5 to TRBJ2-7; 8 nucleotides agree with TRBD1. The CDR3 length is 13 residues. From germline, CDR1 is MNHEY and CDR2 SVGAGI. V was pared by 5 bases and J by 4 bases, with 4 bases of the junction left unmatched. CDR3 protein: CASSMRQGYEQYF. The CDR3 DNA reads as TGTGCCAGCAGTATGCGACAGGGGTACGAGCAGTACTTC.

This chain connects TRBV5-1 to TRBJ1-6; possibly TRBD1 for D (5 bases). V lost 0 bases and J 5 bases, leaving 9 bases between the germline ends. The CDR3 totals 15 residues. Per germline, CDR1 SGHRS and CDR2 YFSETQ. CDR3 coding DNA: TGCGCCAGCAGCTTGGCCTGGGGCGATAATTCACCCCTCCACTTT. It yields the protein CASSLAWGDNSPLHF.

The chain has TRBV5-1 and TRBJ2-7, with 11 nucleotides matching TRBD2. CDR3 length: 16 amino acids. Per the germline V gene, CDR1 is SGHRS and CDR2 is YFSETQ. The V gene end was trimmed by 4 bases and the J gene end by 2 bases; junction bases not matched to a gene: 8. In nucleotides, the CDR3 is TGCGCCAGCAGCGGGTTATTAGCGGGAGGGGCCTACGAGCAGTACTTC. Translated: CASSGLLAGGAYEQYF.

The CDR3: CASSSRTGAAGELFF. CDR3 DNA sequence: TGTGCCAGCAGTTCCCGGACAGGGGCGGCCGGGGAGCTGTTTTTT. This sequence joins TRBV6-4 and TRBJ2-2, with TRBD1 matching 9 bases. CDR3 length equals 15 residues. CDR1 is MRHNA, CDR2 SNTAGT, per germline. Trimming at V came to 5 bases and at J to 6 bases, leaving 7 bases not matched to a gene.

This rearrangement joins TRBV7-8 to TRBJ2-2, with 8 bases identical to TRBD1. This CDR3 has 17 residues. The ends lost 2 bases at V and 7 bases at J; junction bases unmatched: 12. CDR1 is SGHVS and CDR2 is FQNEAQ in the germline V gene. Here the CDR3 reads CASSLISDRGGFGELFF. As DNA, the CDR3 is TGTGCCAGCAGCTTAATATCAGACAGGGGAGGTTTCGGGGAGCTGTTTTTT.

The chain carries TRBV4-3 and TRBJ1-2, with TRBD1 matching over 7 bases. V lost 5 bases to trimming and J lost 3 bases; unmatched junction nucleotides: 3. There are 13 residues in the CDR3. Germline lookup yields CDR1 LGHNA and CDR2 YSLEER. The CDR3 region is CASSNRGDYGYTF. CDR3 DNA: TGCGCCAGCAGCAACAGGGGAGACTATGGCTACACCTTC.

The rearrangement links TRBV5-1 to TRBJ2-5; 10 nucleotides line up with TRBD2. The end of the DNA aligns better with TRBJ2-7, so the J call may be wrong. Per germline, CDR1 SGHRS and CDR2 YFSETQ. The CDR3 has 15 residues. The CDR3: CASSLEAGGPGEQYF. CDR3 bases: TGCGCCAGCAGCTTGGAAGCGGGAGGGCCGGGCGAGCAGTACTTC.

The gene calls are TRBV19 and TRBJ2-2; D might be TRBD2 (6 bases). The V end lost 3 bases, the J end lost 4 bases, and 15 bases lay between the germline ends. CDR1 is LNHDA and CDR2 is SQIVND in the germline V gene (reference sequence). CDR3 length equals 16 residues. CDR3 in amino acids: CASSIEEGRGTGELFF. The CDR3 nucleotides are TGTGCCAGTAGTATCGAAGAGGGGCGGGGCACCGGGGAGCTGTTTTTT.

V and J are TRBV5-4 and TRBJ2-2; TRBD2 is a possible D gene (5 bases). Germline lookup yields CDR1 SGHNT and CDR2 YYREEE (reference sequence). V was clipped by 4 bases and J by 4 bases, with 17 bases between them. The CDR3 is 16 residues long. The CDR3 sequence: CASSALDWSSTGELFF. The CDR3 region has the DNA TGTGCCAGCAGCGCCCTGGACTGGTCGAGCACCGGGGAGCTGTTTTTT.

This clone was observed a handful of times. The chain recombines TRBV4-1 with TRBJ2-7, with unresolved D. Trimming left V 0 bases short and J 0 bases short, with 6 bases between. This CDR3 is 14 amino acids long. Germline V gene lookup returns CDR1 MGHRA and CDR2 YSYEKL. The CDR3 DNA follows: TGCGCCAGCAGCCAAGATTCTAACTCCTACGAGCAGTACTTC. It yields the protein CASSQDSNSYEQYF.

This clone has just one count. The CDR3 here is CASSPREAGSTLGADTQYF. CDR3 DNA: TGCGCCAGCAGCCCCCGCGAGGCGGGATCCACTTTAGGGGCAGATACGCAGTATTTT. J is TRBJ2-3 and V is TRBV4-1; tentatively, D is TRBD2 (6 bases). The CDR3 has 19 residues. From germline, CDR1 is MGHRA and CDR2 YSYEKL. Trimming cost V 4 bases and J 4 bases, with 27 bases left between them.

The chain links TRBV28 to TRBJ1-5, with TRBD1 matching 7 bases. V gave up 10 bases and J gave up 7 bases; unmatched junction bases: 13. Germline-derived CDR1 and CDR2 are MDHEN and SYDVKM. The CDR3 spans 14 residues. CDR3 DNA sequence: TGTGCCACTTTATTTGACAGGGCCGCCCAGCCCCAGCATTTT. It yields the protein CATLFDRAAQPQHF.

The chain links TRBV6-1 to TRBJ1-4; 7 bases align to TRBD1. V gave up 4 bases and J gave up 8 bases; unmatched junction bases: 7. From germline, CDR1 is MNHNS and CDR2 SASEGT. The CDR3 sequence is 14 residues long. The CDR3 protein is CASSAPTGWEKLFF. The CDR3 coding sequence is TGTGCCAGCAGTGCCCCGACAGGGTGGGAAAAACTGTTTTTT.

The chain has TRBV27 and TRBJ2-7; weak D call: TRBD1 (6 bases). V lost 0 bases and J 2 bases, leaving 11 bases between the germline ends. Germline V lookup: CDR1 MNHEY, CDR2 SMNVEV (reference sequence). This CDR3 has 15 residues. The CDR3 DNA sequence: TGTGCCAGCAGTTTATCCGGGACATCGGCCTACGAGCAGTACTTC. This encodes CASSLSGTSAYEQYF.